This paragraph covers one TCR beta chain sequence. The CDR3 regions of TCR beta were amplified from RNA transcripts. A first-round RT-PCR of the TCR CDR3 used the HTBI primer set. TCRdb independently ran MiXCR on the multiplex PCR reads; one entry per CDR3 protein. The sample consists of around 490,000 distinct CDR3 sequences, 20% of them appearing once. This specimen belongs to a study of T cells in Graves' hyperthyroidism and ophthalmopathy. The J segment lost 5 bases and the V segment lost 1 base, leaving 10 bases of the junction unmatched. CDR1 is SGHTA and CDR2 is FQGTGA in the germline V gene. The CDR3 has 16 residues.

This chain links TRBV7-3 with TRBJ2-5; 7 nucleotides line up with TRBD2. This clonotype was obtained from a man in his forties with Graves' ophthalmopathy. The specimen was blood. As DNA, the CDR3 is TGTGCCAGCAGCTTAAGGGACGCGGGGGAACGGGAGACCCAGTACTTC. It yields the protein CASSLRDAGERETQYF.